A selection of T cell receptor beta chains follows, all from one sample in a study of CD8 T cells in ankylosing spondylitis. TCRdb used MiXCR to reprocess the 5' RACE reads, holding one entry per CDR3 protein. The repertoire holds about 200,000 distinct CDR3 sequences, with about 13% as singletons. Sequenced material: blood, either unsorted or a sorted T cell fraction (not recorded which). Receptors were obtained from a male donor with ankylosing spondylitis or in good health (not recorded which). Each CDR3 is given with its conserved first and last residue. The order of the fields is D gene, V gene, clone size, J gene, CDR3 DNA, CDR3 protein. D genes are given only for firm matches. Some rows mark clone size as missing; the rest say once, few, many or name a class of expanded clone.

.,TRBV10-2,.,TRBJ2-7,TGCGCCAGCAGTGTTGTGGCAGGGGCAGGCGAGCAGTACTTC,CASSVVAGAGEQYF
TRBD2,TRBV20-1,few,TRBJ2-7,TGCAGTGCTAGACTACTAGCGGGGGGGAGGGAGCAGTACTTC,CSARLLAGGREQYF
.,TRBV19,.,TRBJ2-2,TGTGCCAGTAGTACAGGATTTAACACCGGGGAGCTGTTTTTT,CASSTGFNTGELFF
TRBD1,TRBV3-1,few,TRBJ2-3,TGTGCCAGCATCCAGGGACAGGGGTACACAGATACGCAGTATTTT,CASIQGQGYTDTQYF
TRBD2,TRBV2,.,TRBJ2-5,TGTGCCAGCACCAGCGGGAGCAGTTGGGAGACCCAGTACTTC,CASTSGSSWETQYF
TRBD1,TRBV5-4,.,TRBJ2-1,TGTGCCAGCAGCGCGGGACAGGACAATGAGCAGTTCTTC,CASSAGQDNEQFF
.,TRBV2,many,TRBJ1-1,TGTGCCAGCAGCCGACGGATCATGAACACTGAAGCTTTCTTT,CASSRRIMNTEAFF
.,TRBV29-1,many,TRBJ2-7,TGCAGCGTCGACCAAGGGACTCCCTACGAGCAGTACTTC,CSVDQGTPYEQYF
TRBD2,TRBV3-1,.,TRBJ2-1,TGTGCCAGCAGCCCTCCTTTGGGACTAGCGGGGGGCGCCTACAATGAGCAGTTCTTC,CASSPPLGLAGGAYNEQFF
.,TRBV30,few,TRBJ2-1,TGTGCCTGGTCTATGTCCGCCCCGAATGAGCAGTTCTTC,CAWSMSAPNEQFF
.,TRBV5-1,.,TRBJ2-1,TGCGCCAGCCGAGTGGACAGCAGCTCCTACAATGAGCAGTTCTTC,CASRVDSSSYNEQFF
.,TRBV12-3/TRBV12-4,.,TRBJ2-5,TGTGCCAGCTCTAAGGAGCTTAAGACCCAGTACTTC,CASSKELKTQYF
.,TRBV6-2/TRBV6-3,.,TRBJ1-6,TGTGCCAGCAGCCCCGGACGGTTTAATTCACCCCTCCACTTT,CASSPGRFNSPLHF
TRBD1,TRBV4-1,few,TRBJ2-7,TGCGCCAGCAGTCAGACAGGGGGACCCTACGAGCAGTACTTC,CASSQTGGPYEQYF
.,TRBV2,few,TRBJ1-6,TGTGCCAGCAGTGAAGCGCTTGGTCTTCGATCACCCCTCCACTTT,CASSEALGLRSPLHF
TRBD1,TRBV4-1,.,TRBJ1-1,TGCGCCAGCAGCCAAGTCGGGACAGTGATCACTGAAGCTTTCTTT,CASSQVGTVITEAFF
.,TRBV27,few,TRBJ2-5,TGTGCCAGCAGTTGGATAGGTGAGGGAGAGACCCAGTACTTC,CASSWIGEGETQYF